Detailed here is one TCR beta chain. Templates that were synthetic TCR analogs were spiked into each PCR. The protocol was immunoSEQ multiplex PCR, while the TCRdb copy is restricted to in-frame clones and leaves out a portion. The profile shows nearly 45,000 clones, roughly 84% of them singletons. These data come from a study of PD-L1 blockade in urothelial cancer. Study-level background: Males with urothelial cancer arising in the bladder constituted about nine tenths of the roughly 30 patients. The authors examined blood 3 weeks (second dose) and 6 weeks after treatment start. Median T cell yield from blood was roughly 140,000.

Time point: pretreatment peripheral blood. This TCR came from a donor at least 40 years old with urothelial cancer. Sequencing used PBMCs, obtained around atezolizumab (anti-PD-L1) treatment.

CDR3 nucleotides: TGTGCCAGCAGTGGAACCCGGACAGGGCAGGGAGGCTACACCTTC. Its protein is CASSGTRTGQGGYTF. The chain is built from TRBV2 and TRBJ1-2, with 8 positions matching TRBD1. The V and J ends lost 4 bases and 8 bases, in that order; junction bases with no gene match: 12. This CDR3 region has 15 residues. CDR1 is SNHLY, CDR2 FYNNEI, per germline.